The clone carrying this T cell receptor beta chain was found many times. Its antigen is currently unknown. This specimen belongs to a study of T cells in Graves' hyperthyroidism and ophthalmopathy. RNA transcripts provided the source from which TCR beta CDR3 regions were amplified. Initially, a first-round RT-PCR of the TCR CDR3 employed the HTBI primer set. TCRdb reanalysed the multiplex PCR reads using MiXCR and keeps one entry per CDR3 protein. This sample carries 300,000 to 450,000 distinct CDR3 sequences, around 18% of them seen once, and the ten largest clones take around 16%. Study-wide results and caveats: Most expanded thyroid clonotypes above 0.001 also appeared in blood.

Enrolled ophthalmopathy patients presented with a Clinical Activity Score of at least 3, a NOSPECS grade of at least 4, and disease duration under 3 months. This receptor was obtained from a woman aged 40 to 50 with Graves' ophthalmopathy. Sample: blood.

The DNA for the CDR3 is TGCAGCGTTGGAAGGGCAGGGGCCAGCAACGAGCAGTACTTC. This sequence encodes CSVGRAGASNEQYF. V gene TRBV29-1 combines with J gene TRBJ2-7; D may be TRBD1 (6 bases). CDR1 and CDR2 (germline): SQVTM, ANQGSEA. V was clipped by 4 bases and J by 5 bases, with 18 bases between them. CDR3 size: 14 residues.